The present entry profiles one TCR beta chain with its context. This clonotype was seen only a few times. Its antigen target is currently unknown. Nothing much larger sits one base from this clone, and base qualities are not available. The data are from a study of response to subunit inactivated influenza vaccine (dated by TCRdb to 2017 to 2018). Turning to the overall study: Deep quantitative T cell receptor repertoire profiling was used in the study to track responses to a trivalent subunit inactivated influenza vaccine.

The investigation overall reported the following: The authors suggested that each seasonal influenza vaccination may recruit only a limited number of new T cells.

The method was RT-PCR. The run used an Illumina HiSeq 2500. Using fastp at Q25 and MiXCR, TCRdb reprocessed the public reads and kept productive beta chains. Duplicate CDR3 protein sequences are folded into a single record with the most common DNA and genes. For this sample the table gives about 700,000 distinct CDR3 sequences, of which about 15% were detected only once. Of the sample, roughly 6.4% is held by the ten largest clones. The material was PBMCs from blood, obtained less than 15 days before vaccination. The sequence was collected from a man aged 50 to 60 who received an inactivated influenza vaccine. Donor details come from another sample of the same person, matched by shared clones.

The CDR3 sequence is CASSQTGYRETQYF. The sequenced DNA: TGTGCCAGCAGCCAAACAGGGTACCGCGAGACCCAGTACTTC. The sequence joins TRBV6-1 to TRBJ2-5, with a tentative D gene TRBD1 over 6 matching bases. Sequences MNHNS (CDR1) and SASEGT (CDR2) are obtained from the germline V gene. The cysteine opens and the phenylalanine closes a CDR3 of 14 amino acids. The retained sequence is limited to the CDR3, 42 bases, with the frame set at the first base. Trimming costs V 6 bases and J 5 bases, and their ends lie 16 bases apart.